Shown below are 30 T cell receptor beta chains from a single sample sequenced in a study of shared clonotypes between healthy human individuals. Naive CD8 cells lacked CD45RO and underwent positive selection for CCR7, leaving out terminally differentiated effector memory CD45RA+ cells. The table came from immunoSEQ multiplex PCR; TCRdb's copy has only in-frame clones and leaves some out. Of just over 2,000,000 clones in the sample, approximately 95% were seen once. The sequencing input was naive CD8+ T cells sorted from blood. These TCRs come from a man in his late teens or twenties in good health.

The chain recombines TRBV6-5 with TRBJ2-5, with TRBD1 matching over 7 bases. The trim removed 6 bases at V and 0 bases at J, leaving 7 bases unmatched. This CDR3 has 15 amino acids. CDR1 is MNHEY and CDR2 is SVGAGI in the germline V gene. The CDR3 is CASRPEGGYQETQYF. CDR3 sequence (DNA): TGTGCCAGCAGGCCCGAAGGGGGCTACCAAGAGACCCAGTACTTC.

As to this clone: This sample includes further DNA sequences coding for the same CDR3. V usage is TRBV9 and J usage is TRBJ2-5, with D uncertain. Between the trimmed V and J ends, which lost 0 bases and 5 bases, there was a span of 11 bases. The CDR3 length is 14 residues. CDR1 is SGDLS and CDR2 is YYNGEE in the germline V gene. The CDR3 DNA sequence: TGTGCCAGCAGCGTAGGGTGGGGTAGGGAGACCCAGTACTTC. Translation: CASSVGWGRETQYF. The whole variable domain, filled in from reference TRBV9 and TRBJ2-5, reads DSGVTQTPKHLITATGQRVTLRCSPRSGDLSVYWYQQSLDQGLQFLIQYYNGEERAKGNILERFSAQQFPDLHSELNLSSLELGDSALYFCASSVGWGRETQYFGPGTRLLVL.

This chain joins TRBV19 and TRBJ2-7; the D call may be TRBD1 or TRBD2 (5 bases each). The CDR3 is 15 residues long. The germline V and J ends were trimmed by 5 bases and 2 bases, with 16 bases remaining between them. From germline, CDR1 is LNHDA and CDR2 SQIVND (reference sequence). The CDR3 bases are TGTGCCAGTAGTGCCGGGACGGAAATTACCTACGAGCAGTACTTC. It is translated as CASSAGTEITYEQYF. The whole variable domain, filled in from reference TRBV19 and TRBJ2-7, reads DGGITQSPKYLFRKEGQNVTLSCEQNLNHDAMYWYRQDPGQGLRLIYYSQIVNDFQKGDIAEGYSVSREKKESFPLTVTSAQKNPTAFYLCASSAGTEITYEQYFGPGTRLTVT.

The chain carries TRBV15 and TRBJ2-7; no clear D gene. V shed 3 bases and J shed 2 bases, with 8 bases lying between them. This CDR3 comprises 13 residues. CDR1 and CDR2 from the germline V gene are LNHNV and YYDKDF (reference sequence). The CDR3 loop is CATSSSLAYEQYF. CDR3 DNA sequence: TGTGCCACCAGCAGTTCTCTGGCCTACGAGCAGTACTTC.

V usage is TRBV6-1 and J usage is TRBJ2-7; weak D call: TRBD1 (6 bases). The CDR3 runs to 14 residues. V lost 3 bases, J lost 3 bases, and 12 bases lay in between. Per the germline V gene, CDR1 is MNHNS and CDR2 is SASEGT. The CDR3 bases are TGTGCCAGCAGTGAGTGGGACACCGACTACGAGCAGTACTTC. Translation gives CASSEWDTDYEQYF.

The V and J genes are TRBV18 and TRBJ2-1; 7 nucleotides match TRBD1. This CDR3 is built from 16 residues. The germline CDR1 and CDR2 sequences are KGHSH and LQKENI. J lost 5 bases, V lost 5 bases, and 12 bases had no gene match. The CDR3: CASSAPDRVGDNEQFF. CDR3 coding DNA: TGTGCCAGCTCAGCTCCCGACAGGGTCGGAGACAATGAGCAGTTCTTC.

This chain links TRBV2 with TRBJ2-7; 8 bases align to TRBD2. CDR3 length equals 15 residues. Germline trimming cut 3 bases from V and 2 bases from J; bases unmatched to any gene: 6. In germline, CDR1 is SNHLY, CDR2 FYNNEI. CDR3 nucleotide sequence: TGTGCCAGCAGTGAGGAAAGCGGGGGAACCTACGAGCAGTACTTC. Translated: CASSEESGGTYEQYF. The variable domain in full, completed from reference TRBV2 and TRBJ2-7, reads EPEVTQTPSHQVTQMGQEVILRCVPISNHLYFYWYRQILGQKVEFLVSFYNNEISEKSEIFDDQFSVERPDGSNFTLKIRSTKLEDSAMYFCASSEESGGTYEQYFGPGTRLTVT.

A remark on this clone: Other DNA sequences in the sample encode the same CDR3. This chain links TRBV27 with TRBJ2-7; TRBD1 might be the D (6 bases). The CDR3 length is 16 residues. The germline gives CDR1 MNHEY, CDR2 SMNVEV (reference sequence). Trimming removed 5 bases at V and 0 bases at J, with 17 bases between. The CDR3 is CASSPSQGESSYEQYF. DNA of the CDR3: TGTGCCAGCAGTCCATCACAGGGAGAAAGCTCCTACGAGCAGTACTTC.

CDR3 residues: CASSTSGGVYNEQFF. CDR3 coding DNA: TGTGCCAGCAGCACCAGCGGGGGGGTCTACAATGAGCAGTTCTTC. This chain joins TRBV7-8 and TRBJ2-1, with 10 bases matching TRBD2. Trimming cost V 5 bases and J 3 bases; bases outside gene matches: 4. Germline V CDR1 and CDR2: SGHVS, FQNEAQ. The CDR3 has 15 amino acids. The full variable domain, rest sourced from reference TRBV7-8 and TRBJ2-1, is GAGVSQSPRYKVAKRGQDVALRCDPISGHVSLFWYQQALGQGPEFLTYFQNEAQLDKSGLPSDRFFAERPEGSVSTLKIQRTQQEDSAVYLCASSTSGGVYNEQFFGPGTRLTVL.

Comments on this clone: Other DNA sequences in this specimen translate into the identical CDR3. In nucleotides, the CDR3 is TGCGCCAGCAGCTTGGAAGGACAGGGGGGCTATGGCTACACCTTC. It is translated as CASSLEGQGGYGYTF. This chain uses TRBV5-1 with TRBJ1-2, with 10 bases fitting TRBD1. The CDR3 runs 15 residues. V trimming: 0 bases; J trimming: 4 bases; junction bases outside the gene matches: 3. Germline V gives CDR1 SGHRS, CDR2 YFSETQ.

The genes are TRBV7-2 and TRBJ2-5; TRBD2 aligns across 10 bases. The V and J ends lost 2 bases and 1 base, in that order; junction bases with no gene match: 7. In germline, CDR1 is SGHTA, CDR2 FQGNSA. The CDR3 is 17 amino acids. The CDR3 spells CASSLTPSGGLQETQYF. The CDR3 DNA reads as TGTGCCAGCAGCTTAACCCCTAGCGGGGGCCTCCAAGAGACCCAGTACTTC.

As regards this clone: The same CDR3 also results from other DNA sequences found in this sample. The V call is TRBV11-2, the J call TRBJ1-6, with D tentatively TRBD1 (6 bases). Germline values: CDR1 SGHAT, CDR2 FQNNGV. The CDR3 has 14 residues. V was pared by 0 bases and J by 10 bases, with 10 bases between. CDR3 protein: CASSLEQGGSPLHF. CDR3 bases: TGTGCCAGCAGCTTAGAACAGGGAGGATCACCCCTCCACTTT.

The chain joins TRBV4-3 to TRBJ2-7; D is perhaps TRBD1 (5 bases). CDR1 and CDR2 from the germline V gene are LGHNA and YSLEER. Deletions cut 4 bases from V and 3 bases from J, with 13 bases between. This CDR3 comprises 14 residues. The CDR3 DNA reads as TGCGCCAGCAGCCGGGGCACCTCGGACTACGAGCAGTACTTC. Protein: CASSRGTSDYEQYF.

The gene calls are TRBV29-1 and TRBJ2-2, with D maybe TRBD2 (6 bases). Trimming took off 0 bases at V and 1 base at J, with 9 bases between the two ends. The CDR3 is 15 amino acids. The germline V gene encodes CDR1 SQVTM and CDR2 ANQGSEA. CDR3 loop: CSVEDPSENTGELFF. The CDR3, as DNA: TGCAGCGTTGAAGATCCTAGCGAGAACACCGGGGAGCTGTTTTTT.

This clone was recorded only once. V is TRBV19 and J is TRBJ2-1; D perhaps matches TRBD2 (5 bases). Germline V gene lookup returns CDR1 LNHDA and CDR2 SQIVND (reference sequence). The length of the CDR3 is 15 residues. V was shortened by 4 bases and J by 0 bases, with 10 bases between the two germline ends. CDR3 sequence reads: CASSSSGVSYNEQFF. CDR3 DNA: TGTGCCAGTAGTAGCAGCGGTGTCTCCTACAATGAGCAGTTCTTC.

On this clone itself: Other DNA variants within this sample encode the same CDR3. The chain is built from TRBV6-5 and TRBJ2-7; perhaps TRBD2 as D (6 bases). This CDR3 is built from 13 residues. From germline, CDR1 is MNHEY and CDR2 SVGAGI. Trimming shortened V by 5 bases and J by 2 bases, and 10 bases separated the two germline ends. Written as DNA, the CDR3 is TGTGCCAGCAGTCCGGGACTTACCTACGAGCAGTACTTC. Translating gives CASSPGLTYEQYF.

V gene TRBV6-6 combines with J gene TRBJ1-3; D gene ambiguous. The CDR3 contains 15 residues. Germline values: CDR1 MNHNY, CDR2 SVGAGI (reference sequence). V was shortened by 6 bases and J by 2 bases, with 14 bases between the two germline ends. In DNA form, the CDR3 reads TGTGCCAGCAGCCCTTTTTTTTCAACTGGAAACACCATATATTTT. Protein product: CASSPFFSTGNTIYF.

The rearrangement links TRBV5-1 to TRBJ2-7; D could derive from TRBD1 or TRBD2 (5 bases each). V was shortened by 4 bases and J by 3 bases, with 11 bases between the two germline ends. Germline CDR1 reads SGHRS; CDR2 reads YFSETQ. CDR3 length: 13 amino acids. CDR3 amino acids: CASSPGTYYEQYF. The CDR3 DNA reads TGCGCCAGCAGCCCAGGGACCTACTACGAGCAGTACTTC.

The chain carries TRBV27 and TRBJ1-5, with TRBD1 matching over 9 bases. The CDR3 consists of 15 residues. J lost 7 bases, V lost 3 bases, and 7 bases had no gene match. CDR1 is MNHEY and CDR2 is SMNVEV in the germline V gene (reference sequence). The DNA for the CDR3 is TGTGCCAGCAGTTTCACAGGGGGCCGCTGGCAGCCCCAGCATTTT. Its protein is CASSFTGGRWQPQHF.

The V gene is TRBV2, the J gene TRBJ1-6; D perhaps matches TRBD1 (5 bases). V was trimmed by 7 bases and J by 14 bases, leaving 24 bases between them. CDR1 and CDR2 from the germline V gene are SNHLY and FYNNEI. The CDR3 runs to 15 residues. CDR3 DNA: TGTGCCAGCATCCCCTCCGGGACTGAGACTTTGACCCTCCACTTT. Its translation: CASIPSGTETLTLHF. Based on the CDR3 plus reference TRBV2 and TRBJ1-6, the full variable domain is EPEVTQTPSHQVTQMGQEVILRCVPISNHLYFYWYRQILGQKVEFLVSFYNNEISEKSEIFDDQFSVERPDGSNFTLKIRSTKLEDSAMYFCASIPSGTETLTLHFGNGTRLTVT.

This sequence joins TRBV5-1 and TRBJ2-7, with a tentative D call TRBD2 (7 bases). The CDR3 runs to 13 residues. Trimming stripped 1 base from V and 5 bases from J, with 10 bases between. Germline values: CDR1 SGHRS, CDR2 YFSETQ. CDR3: CASSLWGGHEQYF. For the CDR3, the DNA is TGCGCCAGCAGCTTGTGGGGGGGCCACGAGCAGTACTTC. Full variable domain (missing parts from reference TRBV5-1 and TRBJ2-7): KAGVTQTPRYLIKTRGQQVTLSCSPISGHRSVSWYQQTPGQGLQFLFEYFSETQRNKGNFPGRFSGRQFSNSRSEMNVSTLELGDSALYLCASSLWGGHEQYFGPGTRLTVT.

This rearrangement joins TRBV19 to TRBJ1-1, with D possibly being TRBD1 (6 bases). Trimming removed 7 bases from V and 5 bases from J, with 14 bases in between. The CDR3 consists of 13 residues. The germline gives CDR1 LNHDA, CDR2 SQIVND (reference sequence). CDR3 coding DNA: TGTGCCAGTATGCAGGGGATGGGAACTGAAGCTTTCTTT. Amino acids: CASMQGMGTEAFF. Drawing the rest from reference TRBV19 and TRBJ1-1, the complete variable domain is DGGITQSPKYLFRKEGQNVTLSCEQNLNHDAMYWYRQDPGQGLRLIYYSQIVNDFQKGDIAEGYSVSREKKESFPLTVTSAQKNPTAFYLCASMQGMGTEAFFGQGTRLTVV.

The genes are TRBV7-9 and TRBJ2-7; 8 bases agree with TRBD1. Germline lookup yields CDR1 SEHNR and CDR2 FQNEAQ (reference sequence). This CDR3 spans 14 amino acids. Trimming cost V 5 bases and J 3 bases; bases outside gene matches: 6. CDR3 in amino acids: CASSRTGSIYEQYF. In DNA, the CDR3 is TGTGCCAGCAGCCGGACAGGGAGCATCTACGAGCAGTACTTC.

On this clone: Other nucleotide sequences from this sample produce the same CDR3. V is TRBV27 and J is TRBJ2-3; 14 bases match TRBD2. J gave up 3 bases and V 6 bases, and 2 bases lay outside the gene matches. In germline, CDR1 is MNHEY, CDR2 SMNVEV (reference sequence). There are 15 residues in the CDR3. CDR3 region: CASRGLAGVTDTQYF. The CDR3 DNA reads as TGTGCCAGCAGGGGACTAGCGGGAGTAACAGATACGCAGTATTTT.

The rearrangement uses TRBV29-1 and TRBJ2-3; 14 nucleotides agree with TRBD2. This CDR3 comprises 17 residues. Germline CDR1 and CDR2: SQVTM and ANQGSEA. In DNA form, the CDR3 reads TGCAGTACAACGTCGGGACTAGCGGGAGCCGGCACAGATACGCAGTATTTT. It yields the protein CSTTSGLAGAGTDTQYF.

The rearrangement uses TRBV27 and TRBJ1-2; D is unresolved. Germline V CDR1 and CDR2: MNHEY, SMNVEV (reference sequence). The CDR3 runs 15 residues. V was shortened by 4 bases and J by 8 bases, with 20 bases between the two germline ends. The CDR3 sequence: CASSSQDPRVSGYTF. CDR3 bases: TGTGCCAGCAGTTCGCAGGACCCGCGGGTCAGCGGCTACACCTTC.

As DNA, the CDR3 is TGTGCCAGCAGTTCCCCCGACAATAACTATGGCTACACCTTC. Its protein is CASSSPDNNYGYTF. The rearrangement joins TRBV6-5 to TRBJ1-2, with D unresolved. Trimming pared 4 bases from V and 1 base from J, leaving 10 bases between. The CDR3 loop spans 14 amino acids. Germline assignment: CDR1 MNHEY and CDR2 SVGAGI.

The chain has TRBV5-4 and TRBJ2-7; 8 bases match TRBD1. This CDR3 is built from 13 residues. The trim removed 5 bases at V and 5 bases at J, leaving 6 bases unmatched. Germline CDR1 and CDR2: SGHNT and YYREEE (reference sequence). CDR3 loop: CASRVQGGDEQYF. DNA for the CDR3: TGTGCCAGCAGGGTACAGGGGGGTGACGAGCAGTACTTC.

This rearrangement joins TRBV9 to TRBJ2-1, with D unresolved. The CDR3 runs 15 residues. Germline lookup yields CDR1 SGDLS and CDR2 YYNGEE. Trimming took 3 bases from V and 1 from J, leaving 11 bases between them. The CDR3 region has the DNA TGTGCCAGCAGCGGTCCGGACCCATCCTACAATGAGCAGTTCTTC. It encodes CASSGPDPSYNEQFF.

Details on this clone: Other DNA sequences in this specimen translate into the identical CDR3. V is TRBV28 and J is TRBJ2-2; no reliable D call. CDR1 and CDR2 (germline): MDHEN, SYDVKM. This CDR3 has 13 amino acids. Trimming removed 3 bases from V and 4 bases from J, with 6 bases in between. As DNA, the CDR3 is TGTGCCAGCAGTTTCCGAGGCACCGGGGAGCTGTTTTTT. It codes for CASSFRGTGELFF.